This T cell receptor (beta chain) is from a study of cytomegalovirus exposure and HLA in healthy donors. Study details: There were approximately 81 million unique TCRs (from HLA-typed donors) in an early data release. Among about 400 genotyped donors, about 80% fell in the Caucasian-associated ancestry cluster. Points from the study as a whole: Associated with cytomegalovirus, according to the listing, were 150 to 200 TCR beta chains.

Primers for the PCR totalled 60 Vbeta and 13 Jbeta. The protocol was immunoSEQ multiplex PCR, while the TCRdb copy is restricted to in-frame clones and leaves out a portion. Counted here are 95,000 to 100,000 clones, 65% to 85% occurring once; the ten biggest clones make up roughly 10%. To note about this clone: Its antigen is unidentified. Other DNA sequences of this sample code for an identical CDR3.

Every donor was a healthy person donating bone marrow. The sample consisted of PBMCs. This TCR was recovered from a man aged 45-65 years in good health and CMV-seronegative.

The CDR3 DNA follows: TGTGCCAGCAGCACGGGGGGGGCGAACACCGGGGAGCTGTTTTTT. Translating it yields CASSTGGANTGELFF. The chain couples TRBV11-1 to TRBJ2-2; 8 nucleotides match TRBD2. With V trimmed by 5 bases and J by 0 bases, 2 bases remained unmatched. Germline-derived CDR1 and CDR2 are SGHAT and FQDESV (reference sequence). The CDR3 totals 15 residues.